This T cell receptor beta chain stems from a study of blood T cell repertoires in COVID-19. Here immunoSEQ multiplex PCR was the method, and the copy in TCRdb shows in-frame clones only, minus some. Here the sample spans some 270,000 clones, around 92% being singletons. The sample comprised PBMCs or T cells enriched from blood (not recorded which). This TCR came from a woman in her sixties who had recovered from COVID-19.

The CDR3 here is CASLSPGGTQYF. Written as DNA, the CDR3 is TGTGCCAGCTTAAGTCCCGGAGGGACCCAGTACTTC. The chain combines TRBV12-3 or TRBV12-4 with TRBJ2-5, with a tentative D call TRBD2 (5 bases). This CDR3 region has 12 residues. Trimming pared 8 bases from V and 7 bases from J, leaving 14 bases between.